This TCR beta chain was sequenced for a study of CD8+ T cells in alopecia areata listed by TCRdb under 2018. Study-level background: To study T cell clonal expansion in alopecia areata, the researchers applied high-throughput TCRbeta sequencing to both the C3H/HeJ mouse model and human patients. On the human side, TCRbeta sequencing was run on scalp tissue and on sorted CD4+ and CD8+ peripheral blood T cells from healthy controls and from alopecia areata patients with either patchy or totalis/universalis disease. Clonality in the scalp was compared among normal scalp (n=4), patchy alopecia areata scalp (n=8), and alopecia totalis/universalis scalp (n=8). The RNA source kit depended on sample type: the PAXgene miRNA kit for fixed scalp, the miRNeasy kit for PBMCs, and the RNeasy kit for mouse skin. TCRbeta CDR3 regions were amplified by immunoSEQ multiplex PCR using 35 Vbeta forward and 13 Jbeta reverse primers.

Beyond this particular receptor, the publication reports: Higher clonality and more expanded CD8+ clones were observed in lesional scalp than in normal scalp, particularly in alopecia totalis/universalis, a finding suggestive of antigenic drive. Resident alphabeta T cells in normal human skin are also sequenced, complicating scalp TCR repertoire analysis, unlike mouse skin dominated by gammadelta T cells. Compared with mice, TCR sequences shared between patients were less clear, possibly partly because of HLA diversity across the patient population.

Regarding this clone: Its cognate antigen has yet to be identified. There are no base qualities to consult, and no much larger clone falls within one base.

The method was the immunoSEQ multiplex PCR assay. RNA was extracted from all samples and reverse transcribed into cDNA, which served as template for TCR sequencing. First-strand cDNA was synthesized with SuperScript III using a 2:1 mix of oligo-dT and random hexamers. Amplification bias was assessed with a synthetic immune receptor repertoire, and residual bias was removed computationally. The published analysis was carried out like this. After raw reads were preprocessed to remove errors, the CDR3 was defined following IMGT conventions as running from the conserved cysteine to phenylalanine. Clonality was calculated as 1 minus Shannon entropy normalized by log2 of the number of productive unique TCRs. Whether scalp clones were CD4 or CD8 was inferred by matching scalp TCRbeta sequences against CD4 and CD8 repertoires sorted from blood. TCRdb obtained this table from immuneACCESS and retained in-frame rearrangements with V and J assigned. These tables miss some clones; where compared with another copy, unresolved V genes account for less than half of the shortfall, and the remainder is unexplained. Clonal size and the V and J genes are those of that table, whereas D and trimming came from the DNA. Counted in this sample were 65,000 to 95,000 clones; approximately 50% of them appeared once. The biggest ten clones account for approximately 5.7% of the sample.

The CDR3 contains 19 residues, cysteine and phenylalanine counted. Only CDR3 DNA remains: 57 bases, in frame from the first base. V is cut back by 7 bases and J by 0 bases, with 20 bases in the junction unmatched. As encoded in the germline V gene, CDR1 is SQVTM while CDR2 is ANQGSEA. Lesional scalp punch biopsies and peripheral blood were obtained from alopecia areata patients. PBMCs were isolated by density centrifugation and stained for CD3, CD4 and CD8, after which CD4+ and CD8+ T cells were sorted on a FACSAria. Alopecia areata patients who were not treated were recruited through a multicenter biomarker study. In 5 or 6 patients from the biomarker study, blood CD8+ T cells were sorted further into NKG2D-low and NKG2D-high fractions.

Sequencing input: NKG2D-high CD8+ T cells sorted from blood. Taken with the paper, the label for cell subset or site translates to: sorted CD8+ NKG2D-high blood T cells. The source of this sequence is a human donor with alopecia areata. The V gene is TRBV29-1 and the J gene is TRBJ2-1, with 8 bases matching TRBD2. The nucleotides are TGCAGCGCTCAGGGTCTAGCGGGTGCAAAGGAAAGCTCCTACAATGAGCAGTTCTTC. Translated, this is CSAQGLAGAKESSYNEQFF.